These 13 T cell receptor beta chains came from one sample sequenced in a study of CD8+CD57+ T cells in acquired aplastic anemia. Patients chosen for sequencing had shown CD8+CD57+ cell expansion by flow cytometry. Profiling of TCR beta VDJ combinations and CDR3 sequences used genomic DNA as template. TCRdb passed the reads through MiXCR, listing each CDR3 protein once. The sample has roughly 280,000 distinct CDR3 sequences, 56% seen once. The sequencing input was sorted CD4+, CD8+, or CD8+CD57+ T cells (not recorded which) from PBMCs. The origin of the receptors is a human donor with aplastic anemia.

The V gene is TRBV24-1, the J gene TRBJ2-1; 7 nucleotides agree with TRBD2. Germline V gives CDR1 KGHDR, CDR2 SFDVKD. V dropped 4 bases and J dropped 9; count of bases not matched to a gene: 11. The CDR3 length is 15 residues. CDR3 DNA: TGTGCCACCAGTGACCCGGGGGGAATCCCGTCTGAGCAGTTCTTC. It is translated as CATSDPGGIPSEQFF.

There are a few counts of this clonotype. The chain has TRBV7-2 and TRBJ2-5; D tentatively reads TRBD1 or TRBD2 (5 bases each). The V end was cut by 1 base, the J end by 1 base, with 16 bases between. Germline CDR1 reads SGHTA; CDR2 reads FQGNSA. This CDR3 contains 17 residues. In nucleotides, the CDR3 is TGTGCCAGCAGCTTAGAAGGGGCGGGTGTTATCCAAGAGACCCAGTACTTC. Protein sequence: CASSLEGAGVIQETQYF.

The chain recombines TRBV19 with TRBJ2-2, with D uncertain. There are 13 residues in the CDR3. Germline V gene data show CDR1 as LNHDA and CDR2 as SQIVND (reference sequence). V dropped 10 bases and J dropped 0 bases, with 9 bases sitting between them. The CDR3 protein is CATSYTNTGELFF. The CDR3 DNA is TGTGCCACCTCATATACGAACACCGGGGAGCTGTTTTTT. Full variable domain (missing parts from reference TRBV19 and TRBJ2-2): DGGITQSPKYLFRKEGQNVTLSCEQNLNHDAMYWYRQDPGQGLRLIYYSQIVNDFQKGDIAEGYSVSREKKESFPLTVTSAQKNPTAFYLCATSYTNTGELFFGEGSRLTVL.

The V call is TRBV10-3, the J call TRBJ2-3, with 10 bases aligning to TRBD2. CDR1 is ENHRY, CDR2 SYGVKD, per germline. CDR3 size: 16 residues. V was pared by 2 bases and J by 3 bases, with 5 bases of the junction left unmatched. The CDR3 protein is CAISERSSGGTDTQYF. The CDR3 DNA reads TGTGCCATCAGTGAGCGTTCTAGCGGGGGTACAGATACGCAGTATTTT.

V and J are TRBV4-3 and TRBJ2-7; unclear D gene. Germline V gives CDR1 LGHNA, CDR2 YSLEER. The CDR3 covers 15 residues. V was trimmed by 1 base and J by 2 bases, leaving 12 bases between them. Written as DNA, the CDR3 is TGCGCCAGCAGCCAAGTGTGGGCTGGGGCCTACGAGCAGTACTTC. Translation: CASSQVWAGAYEQYF.

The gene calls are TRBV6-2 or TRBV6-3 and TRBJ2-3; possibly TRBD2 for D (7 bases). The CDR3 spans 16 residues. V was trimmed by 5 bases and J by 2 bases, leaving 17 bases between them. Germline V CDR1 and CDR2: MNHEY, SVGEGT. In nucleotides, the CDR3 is TGTGCCAGCAGTCAGGGGCGGGGGACGTCCACAGATACGCAGTATTTT. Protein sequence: CASSQGRGTSTDTQYF.

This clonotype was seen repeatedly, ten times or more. CDR3 loop: CASSPTGGGAGDTQYF. The CDR3 DNA follows: TGTGCCAGCAGCCCCACCGGCGGGGGGGCTGGAGATACGCAGTATTTT. This chain connects TRBV12-3 or TRBV12-4 to TRBJ2-3, with 9 bases matching TRBD2. The CDR3 extends over 16 amino acids. J gave up 5 bases and V 6 bases, and 12 bases lay outside the gene matches.

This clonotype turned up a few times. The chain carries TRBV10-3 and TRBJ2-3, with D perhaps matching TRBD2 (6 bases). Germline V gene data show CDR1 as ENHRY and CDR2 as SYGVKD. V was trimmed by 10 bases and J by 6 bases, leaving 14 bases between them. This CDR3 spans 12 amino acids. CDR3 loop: CATEGQGDTQYF. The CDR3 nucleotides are TGTGCCACGGAGGGGCAAGGGGATACGCAGTATTTT.

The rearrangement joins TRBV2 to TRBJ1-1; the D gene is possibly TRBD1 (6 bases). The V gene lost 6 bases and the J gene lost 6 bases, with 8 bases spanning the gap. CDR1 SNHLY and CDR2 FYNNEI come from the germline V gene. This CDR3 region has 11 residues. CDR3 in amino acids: CASRRGSEAFF. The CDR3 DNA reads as TGTGCCAGCAGGAGGGGGTCTGAAGCTTTCTTT.

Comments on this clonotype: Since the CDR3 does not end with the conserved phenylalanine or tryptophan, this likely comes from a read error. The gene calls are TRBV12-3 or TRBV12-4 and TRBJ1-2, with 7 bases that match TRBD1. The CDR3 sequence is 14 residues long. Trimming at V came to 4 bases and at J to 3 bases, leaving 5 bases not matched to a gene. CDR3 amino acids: CASSSRTGYYGYTL. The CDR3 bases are TGTGCCAGCAGTTCGCGGACAGGCTACTATGGCTACACCCTC.

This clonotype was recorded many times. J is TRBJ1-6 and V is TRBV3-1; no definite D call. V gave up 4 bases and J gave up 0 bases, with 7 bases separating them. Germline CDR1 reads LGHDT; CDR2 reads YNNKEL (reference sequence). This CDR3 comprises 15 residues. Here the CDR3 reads CASSRLASYNSPLHF. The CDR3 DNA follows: TGTGCCAGCAGCCGGTTGGCCTCCTATAATTCACCCCTCCACTTT.

CDR3 DNA sequence: TGTGCCAGCATCCCCCATTGGCAGGTCGACGGCTACACCTTC. Translation: CASIPHWQVDGYTF. This rearrangement joins TRBV7-2 to TRBJ1-2; D is uncertain. Per the germline V gene, CDR1 is SGHTA and CDR2 is FQGNSA. This CDR3 has 14 residues. Trimming cost V 7 bases and J 8 bases, with 20 bases left between them.

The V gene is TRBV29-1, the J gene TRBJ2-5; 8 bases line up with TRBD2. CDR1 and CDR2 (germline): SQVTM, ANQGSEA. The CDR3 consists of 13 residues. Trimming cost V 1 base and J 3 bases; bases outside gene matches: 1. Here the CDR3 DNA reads TGCAGCGTTGAAGCGGGGGGGAAAGAGACCCAGTACTTC. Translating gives CSVEAGGKETQYF.